These 5 T cell receptor beta chains originate from one sample sequenced in a study of blood T cell repertoires in COVID-19. The assay was immunoSEQ multiplex PCR, and TCRdb's table has in-frame clones only and misses some. The repertoire has some 100,000 clones, about nine tenths of them found once; the top ten carry around 6%. Sequencing was done on a sample of peripheral blood. The receptors derive from a man aged 70-80 years with acute or convalescent COVID-19.

The rearrangement links TRBV7-8 to TRBJ1-5; 7 bases match TRBD1. Per the germline V gene, CDR1 is SGHVS and CDR2 is FQNEAQ. The CDR3 covers 15 residues. Trimming took 1 base from V and 0 from J; bases not matched to a gene: 0. The CDR3 DNA reads as TGTGCCAGCAGCTTAGGACAGGGTAGCAATCAGCCCCAGCATTTT. This translates into CASSLGQGSNQPQHF. The complete variable domain, with remaining parts taken from reference TRBV7-8 and TRBJ1-5, reads GAGVSQSPRYKVAKRGQDVALRCDPISGHVSLFWYQQALGQGPEFLTYFQNEAQLDKSGLPSDRFFAERPEGSVSTLKIQRTQQEDSAVYLCASSLGQGSNQPQHFGDGTRLSIL.

The chain links TRBV5-1 to TRBJ2-3; TRBD2 is a possible D gene (5 bases). Germline CDR1 reads SGHRS; CDR2 reads YFSETQ. V was pared by 0 bases and J by 0 bases, with 11 bases between. CDR3 length: 16 residues. CDR3 in amino acids: CASSLVRGASTDTQYF. In DNA, the CDR3 is TGCGCCAGCAGCTTGGTCCGGGGAGCTAGCACAGATACGCAGTATTTT.

The chain is built from TRBV7-2 and TRBJ1-1; 7 bases align to TRBD1. The ends lost 5 bases at V and 4 bases at J; junction bases unmatched: 7. The CDR3 loop spans 14 amino acids. Germline loops: CDR1 SGHTA, CDR2 FQGNSA. The CDR3 spells CASSLQGGSTEAFF. The CDR3 DNA sequence: TGTGCCAGCAGCCTCCAGGGGGGAAGCACTGAAGCTTTCTTT.

V is TRBV6-2 or TRBV6-3 and J is TRBJ1-5; 10 positions agree with TRBD1. Germline V gene lookup returns CDR1 MNHEY and CDR2 SVGEGT. Germline trimming cut 5 bases from V and 7 bases from J; bases unmatched to any gene: 11. This CDR3 has 16 residues. In DNA form, the CDR3 reads TGTGCCAGCAGTCCCCGGGACAGGGGTTCAGGGCAGCCCCAGCATTTT. Protein: CASSPRDRGSGQPQHF.

The V call is TRBV24-1, the J call TRBJ1-6; D is perhaps TRBD1 (6 bases). The germline V gene encodes CDR1 KGHDR and CDR2 SFDVKD. V was trimmed by 6 bases and J by 0 bases, leaving 29 bases between them. This CDR3 is built from 22 residues. This CDR3 reads CATSILADRTGTYGSYNSPLHF. The DNA for the CDR3 is TGTGCCACCAGTATCCTTGCCGACCGTACAGGGACCTATGGCTCCTATAATTCACCCCTCCACTTT.